This T cell receptor (beta chain) was captured by sequencing in a study of blood T cell repertoires in COVID-19. Study-level information: The samples span acute and convalescent COVID-19 from the United States, Italy and Spain.

Study processing details: Amplified reference gene primers provided the basis for estimating nucleated cell counts. Method: immunoSEQ multiplex PCR; TCRdb's copy keeps in-frame clones and lacks some. V and J calls and clone size follow that table, whereas D and trimming were derived from the DNA. The sample holds some 130,000 clones; approximately 90% are singletons and the top ten take roughly 18%. This CDR3 has 15 residues. Germline V lookup: CDR1 MNHEY, CDR2 SVGAGI. Trimming removed 6 bases at V and 6 bases at J, with 18 bases between. Sequenced sample: peripheral blood. This chain links TRBV6-5 with TRBJ1-5; possible D gene TRBD1, 6 bases. This sequence originates from a man aged 45-65 years with active or convalescent COVID-19. This CDR3 reads CASSPSGGGGQPQHF. The CDR3 bases are TGTGCCAGCAGCCCGAGCGGGGGGGGCGGTCAGCCCCAGCATTTT.